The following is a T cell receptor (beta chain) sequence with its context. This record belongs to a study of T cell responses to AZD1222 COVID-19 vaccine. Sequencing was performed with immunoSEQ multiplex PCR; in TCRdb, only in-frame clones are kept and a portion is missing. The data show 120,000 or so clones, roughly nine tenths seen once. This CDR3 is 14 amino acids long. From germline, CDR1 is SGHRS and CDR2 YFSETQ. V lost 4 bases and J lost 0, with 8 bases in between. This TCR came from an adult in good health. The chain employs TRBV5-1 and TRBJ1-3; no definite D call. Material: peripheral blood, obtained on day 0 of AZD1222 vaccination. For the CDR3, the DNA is TGCGCCAGCAGCCTCGACATCTCTGGAAACACCATATATTTT. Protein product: CASSLDISGNTIYF.